The sequence of this T cell receptor beta chain was determined in a study of Graves' ophthalmopathy and Graves' hyperthyroidism. Researchers took RNA transcripts and amplified TCR beta CDR3 regions from them. RT-PCR in the first round used HTBI primers; a second-round multiplex PCR followed. From the multiplex PCR reads, TCRdb called clonotypes with MiXCR, one entry per CDR3 protein. This repertoire shows some 1.1 million distinct CDR3 sequences, 35% to 45% found once; its top ten account for roughly 11%. Germline-derived CDR1 and CDR2 are SGHAT and FQNNGV. The V and J ends lost 5 bases and 3 bases respectively, with 11 bases between them. There are 15 residues in the CDR3. This clonotype was observed many times.

The sequenced material came from peripheral blood or thyroid tissue (not recorded which). The source is an adult man with Graves' hyperthyroidism. V and J are TRBV11-2 and TRBJ2-6; D not certain. The chain's CDR3 is CASSAQTVGANVLTF. The CDR3 DNA reads TGTGCCAGCAGCGCCCAGACCGTTGGGGCCAACGTCCTGACTTTC. Together with reference TRBV11-2 and TRBJ2-6, the CDR3 gives the full variable domain: EAGVAQSPRYKIIEKRQSVAFWCNPISGHATLYWYQQILGQGPKLLIQFQNNGVVDDSQLPKDRFSAERLKGVDSTLKIQPAKLEDSAVYLCASSAQTVGANVLTFGAGSRLTVL.